These 28 T cell receptor beta chains were sequenced from one sample in a study of Ad26.COV2.S vaccination and SARS-CoV-2 variants. Documented treatment: roughly 19 received Ad26.COV2.S at low or high dose, single or two shots; about 5 received placebo; per-sample allocation not given. Following the first vaccine or placebo injection, samples were taken on day 63. Sequencing was performed with immunoSEQ multiplex PCR; in TCRdb, only in-frame clones are kept and a portion is missing. The sample has roughly 420,000 clones, about 91% seen once; the top ten hold approximately 2.5%. The specimen comprised peripheral blood, sampled in a trial of Ad26.COV2.S vaccine versus placebo. Source of these receptors: a person aged 18-65 years who received the Ad26.COV2.S COVID-19 vaccine or a placebo.

The rearrangement links TRBV6-6 to TRBJ1-2; D unresolved. CDR1 MNHNY and CDR2 SVGAGI come from the germline V gene (reference sequence). Deletions cut 7 bases from V and 3 bases from J, with 15 bases between. The length of the CDR3 is 14 residues. The chain's CDR3 is CASTFPGRDYGYTF. CDR3 DNA: TGTGCCAGCACCTTTCCGGGGAGGGACTATGGCTACACCTTC.

This chain links TRBV5-1 with TRBJ1-4; no definite D call. CDR1 is SGHRS, CDR2 YFSETQ, per germline. The CDR3 has 15 amino acids. V lost 0 bases and J 4 bases, leaving 10 bases between the germline ends. The CDR3 nucleotides read TGCGCCAGCAGCTTGGCGACGGATTATAATGAAAAACTGTTTTTT. It codes for CASSLATDYNEKLFF.

V is TRBV19 and J is TRBJ1-5; maybe TRBD1 (5 bases). This CDR3 spans 11 amino acids. The germline gives CDR1 LNHDA, CDR2 SQIVND (reference sequence). V was shortened by 2 bases and J by 9 bases, with 5 bases between the two germline ends. CDR3 region: CASSIQGPQHF. The CDR3 coding sequence is TGTGCCAGTAGTATACAGGGGCCCCAGCATTTT.

The V call is TRBV14, the J call TRBJ2-3; TRBD2 agrees at 7 bases. Unmatched junction bases numbered 8, after V lost 5 bases and J lost 0 bases. Per germline, CDR1 SGHDN and CDR2 FVKESK. The CDR3 runs to 16 residues. The CDR3 protein is CASSAGLAASTDTQYF. The CDR3 nucleotides are TGTGCCAGCAGCGCGGGGCTAGCGGCTAGCACAGATACGCAGTATTTT.

V usage is TRBV27 and J usage is TRBJ2-7, with 7 nucleotides matching TRBD2. Trimming at V came to 0 bases and at J to 1 base, leaving 3 bases not matched to a gene. The CDR3 length is 15 residues. Germline CDR1 is MNHEY and CDR2 is SMNVEV (reference sequence). CDR3 in amino acids: CASSLSGRLSYEQYF. CDR3 in DNA: TGTGCCAGCAGTTTATCCGGGAGGCTTTCCTACGAGCAGTACTTC.

The chain joins TRBV19 to TRBJ1-1; D not certain. Germline values: CDR1 LNHDA, CDR2 SQIVND (reference sequence). The V end lost 0 bases, the J end lost 5 bases, and 13 bases lay between the germline ends. This CDR3 spans 15 amino acids. Here the CDR3 DNA reads TGTGCCAGTAGTATAGATAATCTTGGGGATACTGAAGCTTTCTTT. Amino acid sequence: CASSIDNLGDTEAFF. Combining the CDR3 with reference TRBV19 and TRBJ1-1 gives the whole variable domain DGGITQSPKYLFRKEGQNVTLSCEQNLNHDAMYWYRQDPGQGLRLIYYSQIVNDFQKGDIAEGYSVSREKKESFPLTVTSAQKNPTAFYLCASSIDNLGDTEAFFGQGTRLTVV.

Written as DNA, the CDR3 is TGTGCCAGCAGTTACGAAGCGGGGAGACAAGAGACCCAGTACTTC. This translates into CASSYEAGRQETQYF. The chain is built from TRBV6-6 and TRBJ2-5; 7 bases are a match to TRBD2. The CDR3 spans 15 residues. V gave up 2 bases and J gave up 2 bases; unmatched junction bases: 5. Germline loops: CDR1 MNHNY, CDR2 SVGAGI (reference sequence).

This clone has just a few counts. The chain employs TRBV5-4 and TRBJ1-3, with D perhaps TRBD1 (6 bases). V gave up 2 bases and J gave up 0 bases, with 12 bases separating them. From germline, CDR1 is SGHNT and CDR2 YYREEE (reference sequence). The CDR3 runs 16 residues. Here the CDR3 reads CASSFPDSISGNTIYF. The CDR3 DNA follows: TGTGCCAGCAGCTTCCCGGACAGTATCTCTGGAAACACCATATATTTT.

This chain joins TRBV19 and TRBJ1-3; D is unresolved. With 5 bases removed from V and 0 bases from J, the gap between germline ends came to 11 bases. The CDR3 runs 15 residues. Germline CDR1 is LNHDA and CDR2 is SQIVND (reference sequence). In DNA, the CDR3 is TGTGCCAGTAGTCCGACCGGGGACTCTGGAAACACCATATATTTT. Translated, it gives CASSPTGDSGNTIYF.

The chain carries TRBV5-1 and TRBJ2-2; D uncertain. This CDR3 has 14 residues. Germline CDR1 is SGHRS and CDR2 is YFSETQ. The V gene lost 4 bases and the J gene lost 0 bases, with 7 bases spanning the gap. For the CDR3, the DNA is TGCGCCAGCAGCCTGGCCCCGAACACCGGGGAGCTGTTTTTT. Residues: CASSLAPNTGELFF.

This rearrangement joins TRBV6-2 or TRBV6-3 to TRBJ1-1; TRBD1 is a possible D gene (5 bases). The CDR3 is 13 amino acids. Germline CDR1 reads MNHEY; CDR2 reads SVGEGT. V lost 3 bases and J 6 bases, leaving 11 bases between the germline ends. The DNA for the CDR3 is TGTGCCAGCAGTTATGGAAGGGGCCCTGAAGCTTTCTTT. This sequence encodes CASSYGRGPEAFF.

The genes are TRBV18 and TRBJ1-4, with D hard to call. Between the trimmed V and J ends, which lost 0 bases and 8 bases, there was a span of 13 bases. Looked up from germline, CDR1 is KGHSH and CDR2 is LQKENI. The CDR3 is 15 amino acids. The CDR3: CASSPPNGEGEKLFF. CDR3 coding DNA: TGTGCCAGCTCACCACCTAACGGGGAAGGGGAAAAACTGTTTTTT.

About this clone: Other DNA sequences in this sample translate to the same CDR3. The chain employs TRBV9 and TRBJ2-2; D ambiguous. V was clipped by 0 bases and J by 1 base, with 7 bases between them. The CDR3 is made up of 15 amino acids. Germline V gene sequence: CDR1 SGDLS, CDR2 YYNGEE. In DNA, the CDR3 is TGTGCCAGCAGCGTAGCTCTGGGGAACACCGGGGAGCTGTTTTTT. The encoded protein is CASSVALGNTGELFF.

The sample holds one count of this clone. This chain joins TRBV6-5 and TRBJ1-6; a possible D gene is TRBD1 (6 bases). Germline-derived CDR1 and CDR2 are MNHEY and SVGAGI. Trimming cost V 2 bases and J 0 bases, with 8 bases left between them. The CDR3 contains 16 residues. DNA of the CDR3: TGTGCCAGCAGTTACCTAGGGGGCTCCTATAATTCACCCCTCCACTTT. Its translation is CASSYLGGSYNSPLHF.

The rearrangement joins TRBV5-8 to TRBJ1-3, with D possibly TRBD1 on 5 matching bases. The length of the CDR3 is 13 residues. V lost 7 bases to trimming and J lost 1 base, with 9 bases between them. CDR1 SGHTS and CDR2 YDEGEE come from the germline V gene. This CDR3 is CASRQRSGNTIYF. CDR3 bases: TGTGCCAGCCGACAGAGGTCTGGAAACACCATATATTTT.

This clone appeared a few times. This chain connects TRBV4-2 to TRBJ1-5, with 10 bases matching TRBD1. This CDR3 contains 17 residues. The V gene end was trimmed by 4 bases and the J gene end by 6 bases; junction bases not matched to a gene: 12. CDR1 and CDR2 (germline): LGHNA, YNFKEQ. The CDR3, as DNA: TGTGCCAGCAGCCCCCGGGTAGGGACAGGGGATGGTCAGCCCCAGCATTTT. It is translated as CASSPRVGTGDGQPQHF.

This sequence joins TRBV28 and TRBJ2-2, with TRBD1 matching 8 bases. Germline CDR1 reads MDHEN; CDR2 reads SYDVKM. This CDR3 is built from 15 residues. J was trimmed by 5 bases and V by 10 bases; bases with no gene match: 12. This CDR3 is CATHAQDRATGELFF. In nucleotides, the CDR3 is TGTGCCACCCATGCTCAGGACAGGGCGACCGGGGAGCTGTTTTTT.

The DNA for the CDR3 is TGTGCCAGCAGTGCCTCACGCTACCAAGAGACCCAGTACTTC. It encodes CASSASRYQETQYF. This sequence joins TRBV27 and TRBJ2-5; D call uncertain. The CDR3 extends over 14 amino acids. V dropped 5 bases and J dropped 0 bases, with 10 bases sitting between them. Per the germline V gene, CDR1 is MNHEY and CDR2 is SMNVEV (reference sequence).

V and J are TRBV11-2 and TRBJ1-4; no reliable D call. This CDR3 is built from 16 residues. Germline-derived CDR1 and CDR2 are SGHAT and FQNNGV. The V and J ends lost 5 bases and 8 bases respectively, with 21 bases between them. The CDR3 bases are TGTGCCAGCAGCCCCCAAGGAGAGGGTAGGCGCGAAAAACTGTTTTTT. This gives the protein CASSPQGEGRREKLFF.

This clone has just one count. The genes are TRBV9 and TRBJ2-3; D possibly corresponds to TRBD2 (5 bases). V shed 0 bases and J shed 10 bases, with 18 bases lying between them. From germline, CDR1 is SGDLS and CDR2 YYNGEE. The CDR3 consists of 15 residues. CDR3 residues: CASSVGPRTLNAQYF. Written as DNA, the CDR3 is TGTGCCAGCAGCGTAGGCCCGCGGACTCTTAACGCGCAGTATTTT.

The V gene is TRBV2, the J gene TRBJ2-5, with D perhaps matching TRBD1 (6 bases). Germline V gives CDR1 SNHLY, CDR2 FYNNEI. V lost 8 bases, J lost 4 bases, and 23 bases lay in between. The CDR3 totals 16 residues. The CDR3 DNA sequence: TGTGCCAGCTCCGGATATGCAGGGGCGTTAGGAGAGACCCAGTACTTC. It yields the protein CASSGYAGALGETQYF. The full variable domain, with the rest looked up from reference TRBV2 and TRBJ2-5, is EPEVTQTPSHQVTQMGQEVILRCVPISNHLYFYWYRQILGQKVEFLVSFYNNEISEKSEIFDDQFSVERPDGSNFTLKIRSTKLEDSAMYFCASSGYAGALGETQYFGPGTRLLVL.

The genes are TRBV7-2 and TRBJ1-6; weak D call: TRBD1 (5 bases). Germline CDR1 SGHTA, CDR2 FQGNSA. V was pared by 2 bases and J by 9 bases, with 14 bases between. The CDR3 is 15 residues long. The CDR3: CASSLFGGDSSPLHF. The DNA of the CDR3 is TGTGCCAGCAGCTTATTTGGGGGTGATTCTTCACCCCTCCACTTT.

The chain couples TRBV2 to TRBJ2-7; D gene unclear. CDR1 is SNHLY, CDR2 FYNNEI, per germline. Trimming cost V 3 bases and J 2 bases, with 8 bases left between them. The CDR3 runs to 13 residues. The CDR3 DNA sequence: TGTGCCAGCAGTGAGGGTGGGACCTACGAGCAGTACGTC. Translated: CASSEGGTYEQYV.

The rearrangement joins TRBV7-8 to TRBJ2-4; no reliable D call. This CDR3 has 18 residues. Per germline, CDR1 SGHVS and CDR2 FQNEAQ. V shed 1 base and J shed 6 bases, with 22 bases lying between them. The CDR3 loop reads CASSLGLGSTLGLNIQYF. CDR3 coding DNA: TGTGCCAGCAGCTTAGGACTGGGCTCCACCTTGGGTCTAAACATTCAGTACTTC.

The rearrangement uses TRBV7-7 and TRBJ1-5, with 9 bases matching TRBD1. Trimming at V came to 5 bases and at J to 7 bases, leaving 12 bases not matched to a gene. From germline, CDR1 is SSHAT and CDR2 FNYEAQ (reference sequence). This CDR3 has 16 amino acids. In DNA form, the CDR3 reads TGTGCCAGCAGCCCCCGGACAGGGGCCGTCTGCCAGCCCCAGCATTTT. Amino acids: CASSPRTGAVCQPQHF.

The chain joins TRBV6-5 to TRBJ2-6, with D unresolved. Germline-derived CDR1 and CDR2 are MNHEY and SVGAGI. CDR3 length: 13 amino acids. V lost 8 bases and J 0 bases, leaving 5 bases between the germline ends. CDR3 bases: TGTGCCAGCGGCCCCTCTGGGGCCAACGTCCTGACTTTC. Its protein product is CASGPSGANVLTF.

The chain employs TRBV27 and TRBJ2-7, with D possibly matching TRBD2 (6 bases). The CDR3 runs to 14 residues. Trimming removed 6 bases from V and 1 base from J, with 13 bases in between. Germline V gene lookup returns CDR1 MNHEY and CDR2 SMNVEV (reference sequence). CDR3 sequence reads: CASRGTGSSYEQYF. CDR3 in DNA: TGTGCCAGCAGGGGGACTGGTTCATCCTACGAGCAGTACTTC.

The CDR3 region has the DNA TGTGCCAGCAGGATAGAGACTTTCTACGAGCAGTACTTC. Translating gives CASRIETFYEQYF. V is TRBV2 and J is TRBJ2-7; D not certain. Germline-derived CDR1 and CDR2 are SNHLY and FYNNEI. The V gene lost 6 bases and the J gene lost 3 bases, with 12 bases spanning the gap. The CDR3 is made up of 13 amino acids.